This record covers a single T cell receptor (beta chain). Its antigen is not identified. CDR3 size: 14 residues. V was clipped by 3 bases and J by 0 bases, with 7 bases between them. CDR1 SGDLS and CDR2 YYNGEE come from the germline V gene. These data come from a study of T cell responses to AZD1222 COVID-19 vaccine. Study-level findings and limits: CD4 TCRs covered the whole spike, strongest at regions 160-218 and 743-854. White British ancestry dominated among donors, who included more females, and clonal diversity was possibly underestimated.

Here immunoSEQ multiplex PCR was the method, and the copy in TCRdb shows in-frame clones only, minus some. Of 150,000 to 200,000 clones in the sample, around nine tenths were seen once. Sequenced here: peripheral blood, sampled on day 0 of AZD1222 vaccination. The chain employs TRBV9 and TRBJ2-4; the D call may be TRBD1 or TRBD2 (5 bases each). The receptor comes from an adult in good health. This CDR3 reads CASSDGTAKNIQYF. The CDR3 bases are TGTGCCAGCAGCGACGGGACAGCCAAAAACATTCAGTACTTC.